One and the same sample provided the 16 T cell receptor beta chains below, sequenced in a study of human T cells and chemical hapten exposure. Time point specified: pre-sensitization, week 0. The treatment is: therapeutic diphenylcyclopropenone sensitization with weekly scalp DPC. TCRdb processed the RACE reads anew with MiXCR; each CDR3 protein has one entry. The data hold 250,000 or so distinct CDR3 sequences, with approximately 7.5% observed a single time. The sequencing here drew on whole blood, taken in connection with sensitization to the hapten diphenylcyclopropenone (DPC). The receptors were gathered from a man aged 18-30 years with alopecia areata. Some clones in this sample may be carry-over from other donors' samples.

This clonotype has ten or more counts. The chain couples TRBV12-3 or TRBV12-4 to TRBJ1-1; no reliable D call. The CDR3 totals 14 residues. Deletions cut 5 bases from V and 5 bases from J, with 15 bases between. Written as DNA, the CDR3 is TGTGCCAGCAGTCTTGGGAGGGCGCCAACTGAAGCTTTCTTT. Residues: CASSLGRAPTEAFF.

The rearrangement uses TRBV9 and TRBJ2-7; unclear D gene. There are 14 residues in the CDR3. V was trimmed by 0 bases and J by 7 bases, leaving 14 bases between them. Germline V lookup: CDR1 SGDLS, CDR2 YYNGEE. CDR3 amino acids: CASSVELGSKEQYF. CDR3 nucleotides: TGTGCCAGCAGCGTAGAGCTTGGAAGTAAGGAGCAGTACTTC.

The V gene is TRBV20-1, the J gene TRBJ1-5; the D is unclear. CDR1 and CDR2 from the germline V gene are DFQATT and SNEGSKA (reference sequence). Trimming removed 5 bases at V and 6 bases at J, with 20 bases between. This CDR3 spans 15 amino acids. This CDR3 is CSAADPHSDTQPQHF. CDR3 nucleotide sequence: TGCAGTGCTGCCGACCCACACTCCGATACTCAGCCCCAGCATTTT.

This clonotype was counted a few times. The J gene is TRBJ2-7, the V gene TRBV25-1, with 7 nucleotides matching TRBD1. Germline CDR1 and CDR2: MGHDK and SYGVNS. The V segment lost 2 bases and the J segment 2 bases; nucleotides outside the gene matches: 9. CDR3 length: 16 residues. The chain's CDR3 is CASSEIRGQRTYEQYF. In nucleotides, the CDR3 is TGTGCCAGCAGTGAAATTAGGGGACAGCGTACCTACGAGCAGTACTTC.

There are a few counts of this clonotype. The gene calls are TRBV5-6 and TRBJ1-1; TRBD1 agrees at 9 bases. This CDR3 spans 16 amino acids. Germline loops: CDR1 SGHDT, CDR2 YYEEEE. J was trimmed by 4 bases and V by 4 bases; bases with no gene match: 11. For the CDR3, the DNA is TGTGCCAGCAGCGTATACGCGGGACAGGGTCTCACTGAAGCTTTCTTT. It is translated as CASSVYAGQGLTEAFF.

This clonotype was seen a handful of times. This chain connects TRBV7-9 to TRBJ1-1; D ambiguous. Trimming pared 1 base from V and 0 bases from J, leaving 12 bases between. Germline CDR1 reads SEHNR; CDR2 reads FQNEAQ (reference sequence). The CDR3 has 16 residues. The DNA for the CDR3 is TGTGCCAGCAGCTTAGTAAGTACCGGGATGAACACTGAAGCTTTCTTT. It is translated as CASSLVSTGMNTEAFF.

The rearrangement joins TRBV28 to TRBJ2-6, with D unclear. V was clipped by 2 bases and J by 0 bases, with 2 bases between them. This CDR3 comprises 14 residues. CDR1 and CDR2 (germline): MDHEN, SYDVKM. This CDR3 reads CASSLPSGANVLTF. CDR3 coding DNA: TGTGCCAGCAGTTTACCCTCTGGGGCCAACGTCCTGACTTTC.

The rearrangement uses TRBV5-1 and TRBJ1-5; tentatively, D is TRBD1 (5 bases). Germline CDR1 SGHRS, CDR2 YFSETQ. V gave up 4 bases and J gave up 3 bases, with 11 bases separating them. The CDR3 consists of 14 residues. DNA of the CDR3: TGCGCCAGCAGCAAGGGGCTTGTCAATCAGCCCCAGCATTTT. This gives the protein CASSKGLVNQPQHF. The variable domain in full, with the rest retrieved from reference TRBV5-1 and TRBJ1-5, is KAGVTQTPRYLIKTRGQQVTLSCSPISGHRSVSWYQQTPGQGLQFLFEYFSETQRNKGNFPGRFSGRQFSNSRSEMNVSTLELGDSALYLCASSKGLVNQPQHFGDGTRLSIL.

This clonotype was seen at least ten times. The chain uses TRBV29-1 and TRBJ2-7; 11 nucleotides match TRBD1. The V gene's germline CDR1 is SQVTM and CDR2 ANQGSEA. There are 17 residues in the CDR3. J lost 4 bases, V lost 7 bases, and 18 bases had no gene match. CDR3 nucleotides: TGCAGCGGCCGAGCCTGGGACAGGGGGAAGGGTATTTACGAGCAGTACTTC. Translating gives CSGRAWDRGKGIYEQYF.

V is TRBV7-9 and J is TRBJ2-1; TRBD1 matches 7 bases. Looked up from germline, CDR1 is SEHNR and CDR2 is FQNEAQ (reference sequence). J was trimmed by 7 bases and V by 7 bases; bases with no gene match: 10. The CDR3 is 14 residues long. The CDR3 loop reads CASTPQGDGNEQFF. The CDR3 coding sequence is TGTGCCAGCACACCCCAGGGGGATGGAAATGAGCAGTTCTTC. The entire variable domain, with the rest obtained from reference TRBV7-9 and TRBJ2-1, is as follows: DTGVSQNPRHKITKRGQNVTFRCDPISEHNRLYWYRQTLGQGPEFLTYFQNEAQLEKSRLLSDRFSAERPKGSFSTLEIQRTEQGDSAMYLCASTPQGDGNEQFFGPGTRLTVL.

The genes are TRBV25-1 and TRBJ1-4; 12 positions agree with TRBD1. The CDR3 is made up of 16 amino acids. With V trimmed by 5 bases and J by 10 bases, 11 bases remained unmatched. Germline-derived CDR1 and CDR2 are MGHDK and SYGVNS. CDR3 in DNA: TGTGCCAGCAGTACCCCGCTTAGGGACAGGGGGCGAAAACTGTTTTTT. This gives the protein CASSTPLRDRGRKLFF.

This clonotype has a count of ten or more. V gene TRBV12-3 or TRBV12-4 combines with J gene TRBJ1-5; D uncertain. The CDR3 spans 13 residues. Trimming cost V 2 bases and J 4 bases, with 6 bases left between them. The CDR3 loop is CASSLWQNQPQHF. The CDR3 DNA follows: TGTGCCAGCAGTTTATGGCAGAATCAGCCCCAGCATTTT.

This clonotype was seen many times. The chain couples TRBV7-3 to TRBJ2-1; 8 bases are shared with TRBD2. Per the germline V gene, CDR1 is SGHTA and CDR2 is FQGTGA. V lost 0 bases, J lost 7 bases, and 2 bases stayed unmatched. The CDR3 spans 14 residues. The CDR3 loop reads CASSLTSSGNEQFF. Here the CDR3 DNA reads TGTGCCAGCAGCTTAACCTCTAGCGGGAATGAGCAGTTCTTC.

This clonotype was counted only a few times. The chain's CDR3 is CASSYACPGQGVYEQYV. In nucleotides, the CDR3 is TGTGCCAGCAGTTACGCCTGTCCGGGACAGGGGGTATACGAGCAGTACGTC. This sequence joins TRBV6-5 and TRBJ2-7, with 11 nucleotides matching TRBD1. This CDR3 has 17 amino acids. The germline V gene has CDR1 MNHEY and CDR2 SVGAGI. V lost 2 bases and J lost 4; bases outside the gene matches: 10.

Ten or more counts support this clonotype. The chain recombines TRBV5-6 with TRBJ1-4; D remains unclear. V was pared by 2 bases and J by 8 bases, with 13 bases between. In germline, CDR1 is SGHDT, CDR2 YYEEEE. CDR3 length: 14 amino acids. Here the CDR3 reads CASSFIVAREKLFF. CDR3 DNA: TGTGCCAGCAGCTTTATCGTCGCCCGCGAAAAACTGTTTTTT.

This chain joins TRBV4-1 and TRBJ2-2; D is ambiguous. Trimming stripped 6 bases from V and 0 bases from J, with 14 bases between. CDR1 and CDR2 from the germline V gene are MGHRA and YSYEKL. CDR3 length: 16 amino acids. The CDR3 DNA reads as TGCGCCAGCAGGTTTAGTCCCAACGCGAACACCGGGGAGCTGTTTTTT. This translates into CASRFSPNANTGELFF.